The 8 T cell receptor beta chains given below trace back to one sample, sequenced in a study of T cell responses to AZD1222 COVID-19 vaccine. The table came from immunoSEQ multiplex PCR; TCRdb's copy has only in-frame clones and leaves some out. The sample holds about 110,000 clones, around nine tenths seen once. This specimen was peripheral blood, taken 28 days after the second AZD1222 dose. These TCRs come from an adult who received the AZD1222 COVID-19 vaccine.

The chain links TRBV19 to TRBJ2-3, with D perhaps TRBD1 (6 bases). Trimming removed 3 bases from V and 2 bases from J, with 30 bases in between. Germline lookup yields CDR1 LNHDA and CDR2 SQIVND (reference sequence). This CDR3 spans 21 amino acids. As DNA, the CDR3 is TGTGCCAGTAGTATGCTTCGAGGCATGACAGGCTCATTTGGTCTCACAGATACGCAGTATTTT. Translated: CASSMLRGMTGSFGLTDTQYF.

With regard to this clone: Within the sample, other DNA sequences also encode this same CDR3. The chain has TRBV6-5 and TRBJ2-1; tentatively, D is TRBD1 (6 bases). Trimming cost V 3 bases and J 1 base, with 10 bases left between them. This CDR3 is 15 amino acids long. CDR1 is MNHEY and CDR2 is SVGAGI in the germline V gene. CDR3 bases: TGTGCCAGCAGTTATGACAGGAGTTCCTACAATGAGCAGTTCTTC. It codes for CASSYDRSSYNEQFF.

The V gene is TRBV28, the J gene TRBJ1-1; no firm D call. Trimming pared 5 bases from V and 4 bases from J, leaving 32 bases between. CDR3 length: 20 amino acids. Germline CDR1 reads MDHEN; CDR2 reads SYDVKM. The CDR3 region has the DNA TGTGCCAGCAGTCTCCGGACGGCCGGCCTTCACGCCTTAAGCGGCACTGAAGCTTTCTTT. Its protein is CASSLRTAGLHALSGTEAFF.

This sequence joins TRBV7-2 and TRBJ2-3, with TRBD2 identical over 8 bases. Germline V lookup: CDR1 SGHTA, CDR2 FQGNSA. This CDR3 has 14 residues. Germline trimming cut 7 bases from V and 6 bases from J; bases unmatched to any gene: 9. Here the CDR3 DNA reads TGTGCCAGCACGCCCCTAGCGGGTGCTGATACGCAGTATTTT. Protein product: CASTPLAGADTQYF.

This chain connects TRBV27 to TRBJ2-7; possible D gene TRBD1, 6 bases. V lost 8 bases and J lost 6, with 14 bases in between. This CDR3 comprises 12 residues. Germline-derived CDR1 and CDR2 are MNHEY and SMNVEV (reference sequence). The CDR3 DNA sequence: TGTGCCAGCGAGACAGGTCTCGGCGAGCAGTACTTC. It encodes CASETGLGEQYF.

The chain employs TRBV3-1 (or the pseudogene TRBV3-2) and TRBJ2-5; the match to TRBD2 covers 7 bases. In germline, CDR1 is LGHDT, CDR2 YNNKEL (reference sequence). The V segment lost 0 bases and the J segment 6 bases; nucleotides outside the gene matches: 4. The CDR3 runs 14 residues. CDR3 DNA sequence: TGTGCCAGCAGCCAAGATCCCGGGAGGAAGACCCAGTACTTC. This encodes CASSQDPGRKTQYF.

The chain links TRBV6-2 or TRBV6-3 to TRBJ1-6; D is unresolved. Germline CDR1 is MNHEY and CDR2 is SVGEGT. The CDR3 consists of 14 residues. Trimming removed 0 bases at V and 13 bases at J, with 13 bases between. CDR3 sequence (DNA): TGTGCCAGCAGTTACTCGATTTCTCCGCCGCCCCTCCACTTT. Translation gives CASSYSISPPPLHF.

The V call is TRBV9, the J call TRBJ2-2, with a tentative D call TRBD1 (5 bases). CDR3 length equals 14 residues. Germline CDR1 reads SGDLS; CDR2 reads YYNGEE. Trimming stripped 4 bases from V and 6 bases from J, with 13 bases between. The CDR3 DNA sequence: TGTGCCAGCAGCTACCGACAGCTCCCCGGGGAGCTGTTTTTT. This translates into CASSYRQLPGELFF.